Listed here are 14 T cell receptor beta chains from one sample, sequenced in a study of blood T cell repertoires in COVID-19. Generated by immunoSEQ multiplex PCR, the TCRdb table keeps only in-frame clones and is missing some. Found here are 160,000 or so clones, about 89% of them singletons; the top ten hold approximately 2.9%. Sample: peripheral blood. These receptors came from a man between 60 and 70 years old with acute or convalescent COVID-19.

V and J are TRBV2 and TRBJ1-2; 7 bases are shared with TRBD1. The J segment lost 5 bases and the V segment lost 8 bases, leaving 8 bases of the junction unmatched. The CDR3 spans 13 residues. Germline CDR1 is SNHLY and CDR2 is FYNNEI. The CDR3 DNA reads TGTGCCAGCGGCTTAGACAGGGCATATGGCTACACCTTC. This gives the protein CASGLDRAYGYTF.

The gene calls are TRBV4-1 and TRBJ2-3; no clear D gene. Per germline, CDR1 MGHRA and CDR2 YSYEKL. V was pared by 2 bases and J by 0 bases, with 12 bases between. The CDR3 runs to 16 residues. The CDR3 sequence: CASSQSAGMSTDTQYF. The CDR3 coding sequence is TGCGCCAGCAGCCAATCAGCAGGAATGAGCACAGATACGCAGTATTTT.

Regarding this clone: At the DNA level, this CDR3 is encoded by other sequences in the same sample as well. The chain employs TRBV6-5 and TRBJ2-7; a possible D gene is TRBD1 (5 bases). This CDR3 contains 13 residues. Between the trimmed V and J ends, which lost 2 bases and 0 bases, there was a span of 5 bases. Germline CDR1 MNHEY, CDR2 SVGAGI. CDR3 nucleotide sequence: TGTGCCAGCAGTTACAGGGGCTCCTACGAGCAGTACTTC. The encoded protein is CASSYRGSYEQYF.

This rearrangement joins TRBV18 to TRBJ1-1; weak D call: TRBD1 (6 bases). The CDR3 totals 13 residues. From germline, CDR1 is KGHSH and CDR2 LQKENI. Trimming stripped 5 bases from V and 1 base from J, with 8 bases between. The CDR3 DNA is TGTGCCAGCTCAGACAGGCCGAACACTGAAGCTTTCTTT. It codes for CASSDRPNTEAFF. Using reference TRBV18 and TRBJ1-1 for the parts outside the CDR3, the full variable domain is NAGVMQNPRHLVRRRGQEARLRCSPMKGHSHVYWYRQLPEEGLKFMVYLQKENIIDESGMPKERFSAEFPKEGPSILRIQQVVRGDSAAYFCASSDRPNTEAFFGQGTRLTVV.

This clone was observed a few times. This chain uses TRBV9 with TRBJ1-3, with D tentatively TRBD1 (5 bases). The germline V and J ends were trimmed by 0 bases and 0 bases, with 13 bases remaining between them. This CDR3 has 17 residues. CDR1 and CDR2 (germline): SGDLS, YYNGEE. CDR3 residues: CASSVVGGASSGNTIYF. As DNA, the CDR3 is TGTGCCAGCAGCGTAGTCGGAGGGGCGAGCTCTGGAAACACCATATATTTT.

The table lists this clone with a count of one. DNA for the CDR3: TGTGCCAGTAGTATTTTCGACGGAGCCTTAACTAACTATGGCTACACCTTC. Translating it yields CASSIFDGALTNYGYTF. The gene calls are TRBV19 and TRBJ1-2; no clear D. The V end was cut by 3 bases, the J end by 0 bases, with 17 bases between. This CDR3 comprises 17 residues. Germline lookup yields CDR1 LNHDA and CDR2 SQIVND (reference sequence). Full variable domain (remainder filled in from reference TRBV19 and TRBJ1-2): DGGITQSPKYLFRKEGQNVTLSCEQNLNHDAMYWYRQDPGQGLRLIYYSQIVNDFQKGDIAEGYSVSREKKESFPLTVTSAQKNPTAFYLCASSIFDGALTNYGYTFGSGTRLTVV.

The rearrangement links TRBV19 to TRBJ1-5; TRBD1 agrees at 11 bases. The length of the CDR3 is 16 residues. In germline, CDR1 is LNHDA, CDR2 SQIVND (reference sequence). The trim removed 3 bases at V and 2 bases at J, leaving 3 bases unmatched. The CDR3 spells CASSMDRGLGNQPQHF. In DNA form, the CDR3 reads TGTGCCAGTAGTATGGACAGGGGGCTTGGCAATCAGCCCCAGCATTTT.

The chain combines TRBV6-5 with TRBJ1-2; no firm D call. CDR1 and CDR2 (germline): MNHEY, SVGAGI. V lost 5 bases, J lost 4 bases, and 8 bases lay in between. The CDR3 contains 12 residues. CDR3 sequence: CASSPDTYGYTF. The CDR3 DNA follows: TGTGCCAGCAGTCCCGACACCTATGGCTACACCTTC.

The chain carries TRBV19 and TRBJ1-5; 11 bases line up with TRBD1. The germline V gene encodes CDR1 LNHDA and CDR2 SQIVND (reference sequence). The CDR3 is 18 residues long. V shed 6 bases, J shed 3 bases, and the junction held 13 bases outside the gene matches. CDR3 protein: CASRAGQGGTRLNQPQHF. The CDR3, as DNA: TGTGCCAGTAGGGCGGGACAGGGGGGTACCCGACTCAATCAGCCCCAGCATTTT.

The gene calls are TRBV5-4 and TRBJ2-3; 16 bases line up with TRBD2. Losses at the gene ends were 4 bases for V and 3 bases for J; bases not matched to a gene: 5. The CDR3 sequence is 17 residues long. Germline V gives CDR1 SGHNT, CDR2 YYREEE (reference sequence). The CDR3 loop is CASSKGTSGGVTDTQYF. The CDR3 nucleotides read TGTGCCAGCAGCAAAGGGACTAGCGGGGGGGTGACAGATACGCAGTATTTT.

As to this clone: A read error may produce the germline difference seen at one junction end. CDR3 region: CASSVGRGSSEQYF. CDR3 coding DNA: TGTGCCAGCAGCGTAGGGAGAGGGTCCTCCGAGCAGTACTTC. The chain couples TRBV9 to TRBJ2-7, with D possibly TRBD2 on 5 matching bases. The CDR3 is 14 amino acids. Germline CDR1 SGDLS, CDR2 YYNGEE.

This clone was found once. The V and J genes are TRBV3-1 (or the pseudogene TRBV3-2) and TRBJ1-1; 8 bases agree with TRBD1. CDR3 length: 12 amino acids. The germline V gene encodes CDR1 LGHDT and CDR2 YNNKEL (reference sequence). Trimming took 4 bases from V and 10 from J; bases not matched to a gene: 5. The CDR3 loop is CASSRDRGRAFF. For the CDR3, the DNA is TGTGCCAGCAGCCGAGACAGGGGAAGAGCTTTCTTT.

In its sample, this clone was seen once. The CDR3 protein is CSASVYTEAFF. The CDR3 coding sequence is TGCAGTGCTAGTGTCTACACTGAAGCTTTCTTT. The chain links TRBV20-1 to TRBJ1-1; D is ambiguous. Germline assignment: CDR1 DFQATT and CDR2 SNEGSKA (reference sequence). This CDR3 region has 11 residues. The ends were cut back, 3 bases at V and 3 bases at J, with 5 bases in the middle.

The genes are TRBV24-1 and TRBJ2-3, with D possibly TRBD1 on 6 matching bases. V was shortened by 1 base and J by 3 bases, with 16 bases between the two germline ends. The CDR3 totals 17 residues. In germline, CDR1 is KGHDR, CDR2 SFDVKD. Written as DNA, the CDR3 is TGTGCCACCAGTGATTTAGGTGGTGGCAGGGGTACAGATACGCAGTATTTT. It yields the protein CATSDLGGGRGTDTQYF.